Below, one TCR beta chain is given with its context. Its antigen is not known. Participating donors were healthy, HIV-negative adults free of recent acute infections or vaccinations. CDR1 and CDR2 (germline): SGHTA, FQGNSA. V was shortened by 5 bases and J by 5 bases, with 18 bases between the two germline ends. CDR3 length: 15 residues. The assay was run at deep level. Measured with immunoSEQ multiplex PCR; TCRdb has only the in-frame clones, and not every one. The sample has 850,000 to 1,200,000 clones; roughly 70% are singletons. The sample is drawn from a study of shared clonotypes between healthy human individuals. Study information: Used for every donor were three CD4 naive, three CD4 memory, two CD8 naive and one CD8 memory plate.

General study results and limits: Sharing across four donors was highest in naive CD4 (roughly 5%) and lowest in memory CD8 (0.4%).

The chain carries TRBV7-2 and TRBJ1-2, with D maybe TRBD1 (6 bases). The sequence derives from a man between 18 and 29 years old in good health. The specimen was memory CD4+ T cells sorted from blood. Subset in this sample: CD45RA-negative fraction. This CDR3 is CASSPTGTTLYGYTF. For the CDR3, the DNA is TGTGCCAGCAGCCCCACGGGGACAACTCTATATGGCTACACCTTC.